These T cell receptor beta chains were read from a single sample in a study of shared clonotypes between healthy human individuals. Measured with immunoSEQ multiplex PCR; TCRdb has only the in-frame clones, and not every one. In the table there are around 980,000 clones, roughly 74% of which are singletons. The sequencing sample was made of memory CD4+ T cells from PBMCs. These receptors originate from a man younger than 35 in good health. Some clones in this sample may be carry-over from other donors' samples. CDR3s include the opening cysteine and the closing phenylalanine or tryptophan. Fields, in order: D gene, J gene, V gene, clone size, CDR3 DNA, CDR3 protein. A D gene is named only where the DNA matches it firmly. For some rows the clone size is stated as once, few or many, or as a class when expanded; others skip it.

D gene: -; J gene: TRBJ2-3; V gene: TRBV20-1; clone size: -; CDR3 DNA: TGCAGTGCTAGAGATATAGGGGTGCAGTATTTT; CDR3 protein: CSARDIGVQYF
D gene: -; J gene: TRBJ1-1; V gene: TRBV20-1; clone size: many; CDR3 DNA: TGCAGTGCTAGCGGCGCAGCGGGAGCTTTCTTT; CDR3 protein: CSASGAAGAFF
D gene: TRBD1; J gene: TRBJ1-5; V gene: TRBV2; clone size: -; CDR3 DNA: TGTGCCAGCCGGGACAGGGCAAGCAATCAGCCCCAGCATTTT; CDR3 protein: CASRDRASNQPQHF
D gene: -; J gene: TRBJ2-3; V gene: TRBV4-2; clone size: -; CDR3 DNA: TGTGCCAGCAGCCAAGGGTCGGCTTTCACAGATACGCAGTATTTT; CDR3 protein: CASSQGSAFTDTQYF
D gene: -; J gene: TRBJ2-2; V gene: TRBV5-1; clone size: once; CDR3 DNA: TGCGCCAGCAGCTTGGAGCTCGGGGAGCTGTTTTTT; CDR3 protein: CASSLELGELFF
D gene: TRBD1; J gene: TRBJ2-7; V gene: TRBV28; clone size: -; CDR3 DNA: TGTGCCAGCAGTTTATTGGGTTTACAGGGGCAAGACTTC; CDR3 protein: CASSLLGLQGQDF
D gene: -; J gene: TRBJ1-2; V gene: TRBV4-3; clone size: many; CDR3 DNA: TGCGCCAGCAGCCAAAACTACAGGGCGGACTATGGCTACACCTTC; CDR3 protein: CASSQNYRADYGYTF
D gene: TRBD2; J gene: TRBJ2-1; V gene: TRBV2; clone size: few; CDR3 DNA: TGTGCCAGCAGTTTAGCGGGAGGGCCCCGGAATGAGCAGTTCTTC; CDR3 protein: CASSLAGGPRNEQFF
D gene: -; J gene: TRBJ2-3; V gene: TRBV7-7; clone size: -; CDR3 DNA: TGTGCCAGCAGCTTAGGGGGTGGCGCAGATACGCAGTATTTT; CDR3 protein: CASSLGGGADTQYF
D gene: -; J gene: TRBJ1-3; V gene: TRBV28; clone size: -; CDR3 DNA: TGTGCCAGCAGTACAACGGTAGGAAACACCATATATTTT; CDR3 protein: CASSTTVGNTIYF
D gene: -; J gene: TRBJ2-1; V gene: TRBV5-1; clone size: -; CDR3 DNA: TGCGCCAGCAGCCCCAGGGGCTATGAGCAGTTCTTC; CDR3 protein: CASSPRGYEQFF
D gene: TRBD1; J gene: TRBJ2-7; V gene: TRBV15; clone size: many; CDR3 DNA: TGTGCCACCAGCAGAGATAAGGGGGCCTACTACGAGCAGTACTTC; CDR3 protein: CATSRDKGAYYEQYF
D gene: TRBD1; J gene: TRBJ2-5; V gene: TRBV5-1; clone size: -; CDR3 DNA: TGCGCCAGCGGGACCACAGGGGAAGAGACCCAGTACTTC; CDR3 protein: CASGTTGEETQYF
D gene: TRBD2; J gene: TRBJ2-1; V gene: TRBV29-1; clone size: -; CDR3 DNA: TGCAGCGTTGTAGGCCTAGCGGGAGTCAATGAGCAGTTCTTC; CDR3 protein: CSVVGLAGVNEQFF
D gene: -; J gene: TRBJ1-3; V gene: TRBV18; clone size: -; CDR3 DNA: TGTGCCAGCTCACCACCGGGGGGGGCGTCTGGAAACACCATATATTTT; CDR3 protein: CASSPPGGASGNTIYF
D gene: -; J gene: TRBJ2-4; V gene: TRBV7-2; clone size: -; CDR3 DNA: TGTGCCAGCAGCGTCCCCGGGGGAGTGACGGTCAGTGGCAAAAACATTCAGTACTTC; CDR3 protein: CASSVPGGVTVSGKNIQYF
D gene: -; J gene: TRBJ1-2; V gene: TRBV14; clone size: -; CDR3 DNA: TGTGCCAGCAGCCAGAGGGACGGAATATTTTCTAACTATGGCTACACCTTC; CDR3 protein: CASSQRDGIFSNYGYTF
D gene: TRBD1; J gene: TRBJ2-7; V gene: TRBV15; clone size: -; CDR3 DNA: TGTGCCACCAGCAAGGGACAGGGGGTGCGGGAGCAGTACTTC; CDR3 protein: CATSKGQGVREQYF
D gene: -; J gene: TRBJ2-3; V gene: TRBV6-1; clone size: -; CDR3 DNA: TGTGCCAGCAGTGAACGGAAGGGGACAGATACGCAGTATTTT; CDR3 protein: CASSERKGTDTQYF
D gene: TRBD1; J gene: TRBJ2-7; V gene: TRBV9; clone size: few; CDR3 DNA: TGTGCCAGCAGCGTAGGGGACAGGGGATACGAGCAGTACTTC; CDR3 protein: CASSVGDRGYEQYF
D gene: TRBD2; J gene: TRBJ2-5; V gene: TRBV5-1; clone size: -; CDR3 DNA: TGCGCCAGCAGCTTGGGCCTAGCGGGCGATCCATTCCAAGAGACCCAGTACTTC; CDR3 protein: CASSLGLAGDPFQETQYF
D gene: -; J gene: TRBJ1-5; V gene: TRBV28; clone size: -; CDR3 DNA: TGTGCCAGCAGTCCCAGTGGTTATAGCAATCAGCCCCAGCATTTT; CDR3 protein: CASSPSGYSNQPQHF
D gene: TRBD2; J gene: TRBJ2-7; V gene: TRBV5-1; clone size: -; CDR3 DNA: TGCGCCAGCAGCTTAGAGTGGACTAGCGGGCCTCCCTACGAGCAGTACTTC; CDR3 protein: CASSLEWTSGPPYEQYF
D gene: -; J gene: TRBJ1-2; V gene: TRBV28; clone size: once; CDR3 DNA: TGTGCCAGCAGTTCCCTACAAAACTATGGCTACACCTTC; CDR3 protein: CASSSLQNYGYTF
D gene: -; J gene: TRBJ2-7; V gene: TRBV6-1; clone size: once; CDR3 DNA: TGTGCCAGCAGTGGTGGACGGTACAGCCCCTACGAGCAGTACTTC; CDR3 protein: CASSGGRYSPYEQYF